What follows describes a single T cell receptor beta chain. The sample comes from a study of OX40 agonist ivuxolimab in advanced cancers. At the level of the study: Partial responses were observed in three patients, of whom one had hepatocellular carcinoma and two had cutaneous melanoma.

The V and J ends lost 3 bases and 6 bases, in that order; junction bases with no gene match: 5. This CDR3 has 15 amino acids. Germline V gene sequence: CDR1 SGHNT, CDR2 YENEEA. The table came from immunoSEQ multiplex PCR; TCRdb's copy has only in-frame clones and leaves some out. The table lists about 95,000 clones, roughly 90% of them singletons. The sequence was collected from an adult with an advanced solid tumor such as melanoma, head and neck, liver or kidney cancer. The specimen comprised CD4+ or CD8+ T cells sorted from blood, sampled in a trial of the OX40 agonist ivuxolimab. The J gene is TRBJ2-5, the V gene TRBV11-3; 12 bases line up with TRBD1. This CDR3 reads CASSLGTGGIKTQYF. CDR3 in DNA: TGTGCCAGCAGCTTGGGGACAGGGGGCATAAAGACCCAGTACTTC.